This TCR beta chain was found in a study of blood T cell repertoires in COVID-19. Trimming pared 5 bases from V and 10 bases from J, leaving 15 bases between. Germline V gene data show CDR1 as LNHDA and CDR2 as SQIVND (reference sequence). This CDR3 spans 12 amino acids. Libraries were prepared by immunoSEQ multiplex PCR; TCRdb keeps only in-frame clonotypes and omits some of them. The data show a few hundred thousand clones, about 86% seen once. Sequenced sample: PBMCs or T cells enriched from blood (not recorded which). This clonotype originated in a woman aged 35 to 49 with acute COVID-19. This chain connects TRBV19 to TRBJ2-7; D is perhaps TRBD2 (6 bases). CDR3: CASSPLTGEQYF. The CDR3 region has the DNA TGTGCCAGTAGTCCCTTGACGGGGGAACAGTACTTC. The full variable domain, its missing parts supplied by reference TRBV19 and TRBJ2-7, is DGGITQSPKYLFRKEGQNVTLSCEQNLNHDAMYWYRQDPGQGLRLIYYSQIVNDFQKGDIAEGYSVSREKKESFPLTVTSAQKNPTAFYLCASSPLTGEQYFGPGTRLTVT.